Following are 3 T cell receptor beta chains from one sample sequenced in a study of shared clonotypes between healthy human individuals. Assay used: immunoSEQ multiplex PCR; TCRdb lists only in-frame clones, some missing. This sample has 470,000 or so clones, with 65% to 85% found just once. Source material: PBMCs. The receptors shown here come from a woman in her 40s in good health. Some clones in this sample may be carry-over from other donors' samples.

The genes are TRBV2 and TRBJ2-7; no clear D. Trimming took 0 bases from V and 6 from J, leaving 9 bases between them. The germline V gene encodes CDR1 SNHLY and CDR2 FYNNEI. The CDR3 has 13 amino acids. CDR3 sequence reads: CASSEAPLREQYF. CDR3 nucleotide sequence: TGTGCCAGCAGTGAAGCGCCCCTTCGCGAGCAGTACTTC.

The chain couples TRBV5-1 to TRBJ2-7, with TRBD2 matching over 14 bases. Germline lookup yields CDR1 SGHRS and CDR2 YFSETQ. The CDR3 loop spans 16 amino acids. Losses at the gene ends were 4 bases for V and 2 bases for J; bases not matched to a gene: 5. The CDR3 protein is CASSLGTSGRTYEQYF. CDR3 sequence (DNA): TGCGCCAGCAGCCTAGGGACTAGCGGGAGAACCTACGAGCAGTACTTC.

This clone was found once. The CDR3 DNA reads as TGTGCCAGCAGAACTACAGGGGAGGCTGAAGCTTTCTTT. It specifies CASRTTGEAEAFF. The rearrangement joins TRBV7-9 to TRBJ1-1; 7 bases line up with TRBD1. Germline V gene lookup returns CDR1 SEHNR and CDR2 FQNEAQ (reference sequence). The CDR3 runs 13 residues. The V and J ends lost 6 bases and 6 bases, in that order; junction bases with no gene match: 7.